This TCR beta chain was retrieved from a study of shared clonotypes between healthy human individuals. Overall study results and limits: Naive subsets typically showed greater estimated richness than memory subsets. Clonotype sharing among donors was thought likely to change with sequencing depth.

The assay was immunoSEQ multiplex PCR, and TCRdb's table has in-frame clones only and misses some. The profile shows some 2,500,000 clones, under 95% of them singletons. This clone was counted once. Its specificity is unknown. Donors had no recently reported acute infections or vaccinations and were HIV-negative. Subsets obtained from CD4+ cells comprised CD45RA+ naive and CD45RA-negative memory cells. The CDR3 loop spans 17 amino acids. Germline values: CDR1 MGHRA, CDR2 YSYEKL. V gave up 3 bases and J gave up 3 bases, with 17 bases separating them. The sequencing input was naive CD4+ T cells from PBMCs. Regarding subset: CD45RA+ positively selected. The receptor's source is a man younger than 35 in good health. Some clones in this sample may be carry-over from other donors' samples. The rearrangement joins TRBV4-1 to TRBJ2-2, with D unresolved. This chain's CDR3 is CASSQAPTRTYTGELFF. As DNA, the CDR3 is TGCGCCAGCAGCCAGGCTCCTACAAGAACCTACACCGGGGAGCTGTTTTTT.